Listed below are T cell receptor beta chains from one sample, sequenced in a study of T cell responses to AZD1222 COVID-19 vaccine. The table came from immunoSEQ multiplex PCR; TCRdb's copy has only in-frame clones and leaves some out. Of about 93,000 clones in the sample, 80% to 90% were seen once. The sample was peripheral blood, taken 28 days after the second AZD1222 dose. The receptors here all came from an adult who received the AZD1222 COVID-19 vaccine. CDR3s include the opening cysteine and the closing phenylalanine or tryptophan. The D gene is left open where the match is weak. Clone sizes are given selectively: once, few, many, or a class where the clone is expanded.

v_gene	d_gene	j_gene	abundance	CDR3aa
TRBV5-6	-	TRBJ2-7	-	CASSLGGGVPRGPYEQYF
TRBV5-8	-	TRBJ1-5	-	CASSLGQNFLHF
TRBV5-1	-	TRBJ1-1	once	CASSPRPNLNTEAFF
TRBV7-2	-	TRBJ1-1	once	CASSLDWGATEAFF
TRBV5-4	-	TRBJ2-7	-	CASSLAGIKSEQYF
TRBV12-3/TRBV12-4	-	TRBJ2-5	-	CASRKTRETQYF
TRBV7-2	-	TRBJ1-1	once	CASSREGNTEAFF
TRBV5-6	-	TRBJ2-7	-	CASSSEGTVSYEQYF
TRBV3-1/TRBV3-2	TRBD2	TRBJ2-1	-	CASSASGSFYNEQFF
TRBV18	-	TRBJ2-1	-	CASTATWDSYNEQFF
TRBV2	-	TRBJ1-1	-	CASTDRGAGTEAFF
TRBV19	-	TRBJ1-2	-	CASRMTTEGYGYTF
TRBV9	-	TRBJ1-6	-	CASSVAGQNNSPLHF
TRBV27	TRBD1	TRBJ2-5	-	CASSYPGQQETQYF
TRBV7-9	TRBD2	TRBJ2-5	-	CASSLLILAGKETQYF
TRBV20-1	TRBD2	TRBJ2-3	-	CSASLSGGASDTQYF
TRBV28	-	TRBJ2-7	-	CASSEGRDHEQYF
TRBV11-2	TRBD1	TRBJ1-6	-	CASSLGTGNSPLHF
TRBV3-1/TRBV3-2	TRBD2	TRBJ2-1	-	CASSLGGSAKFYEQFF
TRBV6-2/TRBV6-3	-	TRBJ1-2	-	CASSYSRGYGPANYGYTF
TRBV29-1	-	TRBJ1-1	-	CSVGRTESEAFF
TRBV2	-	TRBJ2-7	-	CASSEVYEQYF
TRBV6-2/TRBV6-3	TRBD2	TRBJ2-1	-	CASSYRPSGGLYNEQFF
TRBV25-1	TRBD2	TRBJ2-1	-	CASSGTSGRGSSYNEQFF
TRBV27	-	TRBJ2-1	-	CASSLGGHNEQFF
TRBV6-1	TRBD1	TRBJ1-3	-	CASSGPGTGRGNTIYF
TRBV5-1	-	TRBJ2-1	-	CASHSGYNEQFF
TRBV12-3/TRBV12-4	-	TRBJ2-3	-	CASSTRGPTQYF
TRBV7-2	-	TRBJ1-4	-	CASSPRQINEKLFF
TRBV19	-	TRBJ1-1	once	CASSITITNTEAFF
TRBV11-2	-	TRBJ1-1	-	CASSLERTSGMAFF
TRBV4-1	TRBD2	TRBJ2-2	once	CASSTGLAMVGELFF
TRBV5-1	-	TRBJ2-5	once	CASSLEADWGTQYF
TRBV9	-	TRBJ1-2	once	CASSVDPSSNYGYTF
TRBV15	TRBD1	TRBJ1-1	-	CATSIDRGRWTEAFF
TRBV6-5	-	TRBJ1-5	-	CASSLYPGNQPQHF
TRBV5-6	-	TRBJ1-3	-	CASSLRGKSGNTIYF
TRBV21-1	-	TRBJ2-1	-	CASSKDRPQGSAGYNEQFF
TRBV5-1	-	TRBJ1-5	-	CASSLGNNQPQHF
TRBV5-6	-	TRBJ1-4	-	CASSLFGVTNEKLFF
TRBV13	TRBD1	TRBJ1-3	-	CASSQGTAGNTIYF
TRBV11-2	TRBD1	TRBJ2-1	once	CASSLGQGGHNEQFF